This TCR beta chain was profiled in a study of regulatory T cells in long-lasting Graves disease. Libraries of TCR beta came from iRepertoire HTBI primers plus Arm-PCR of CDR3 regions. A single record per CDR3 protein comes from TCRdb applying MiXCR to the multiplex PCR reads. The table has 450,000 or so distinct CDR3 sequences, under 25% seen once; the top ten hold 7.8%. This clonotype came up many times. CDR3 size: 14 residues. V was pared by 11 bases and J by 1 base, with 14 bases between. Indicated time point: persistent/refractory GD, antithyroid drugs over 5 years with positive TRAb. PBMC RNA was the source of the TCR library.

This sequence originates from a female donor with Graves disease. V gene TRBV12-3 or TRBV12-4 combines with J gene TRBJ2-2; no clear D. Sequencing used peripheral blood mononuclear cells (PBMCs), obtained when the disease was refractory, from a patient treated with antithyroid drugs. CDR3 residues: CAASRIGNTGELFF. CDR3 coding DNA: TGTGCCGCCTCCCGGATCGGGAACACCGGGGAGCTGTTTTTT.